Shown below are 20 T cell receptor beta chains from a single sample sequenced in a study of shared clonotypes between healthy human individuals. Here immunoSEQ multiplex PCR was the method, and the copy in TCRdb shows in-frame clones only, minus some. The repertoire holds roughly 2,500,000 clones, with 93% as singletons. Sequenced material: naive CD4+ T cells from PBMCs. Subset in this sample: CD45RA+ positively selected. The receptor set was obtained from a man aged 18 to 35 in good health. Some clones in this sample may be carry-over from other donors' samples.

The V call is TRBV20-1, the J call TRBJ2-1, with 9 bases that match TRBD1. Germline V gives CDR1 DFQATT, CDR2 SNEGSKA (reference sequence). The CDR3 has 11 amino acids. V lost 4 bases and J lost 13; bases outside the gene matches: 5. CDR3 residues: CSATKDRGQFF. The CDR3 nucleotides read TGCAGTGCTACTAAGGACAGGGGACAGTTCTTC.

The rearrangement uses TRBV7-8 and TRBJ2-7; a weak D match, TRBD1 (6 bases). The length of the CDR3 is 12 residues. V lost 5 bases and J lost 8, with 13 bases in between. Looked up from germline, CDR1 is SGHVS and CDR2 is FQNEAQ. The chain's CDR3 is CASSIYREKQYF. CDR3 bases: TGTGCCAGCAGCATTTACAGGGAGAAGCAGTACTTC. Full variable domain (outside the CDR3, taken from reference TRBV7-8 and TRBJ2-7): GAGVSQSPRYKVAKRGQDVALRCDPISGHVSLFWYQQALGQGPEFLTYFQNEAQLDKSGLPSDRFFAERPEGSVSTLKIQRTQQEDSAVYLCASSIYREKQYFGPGTRLTVT.

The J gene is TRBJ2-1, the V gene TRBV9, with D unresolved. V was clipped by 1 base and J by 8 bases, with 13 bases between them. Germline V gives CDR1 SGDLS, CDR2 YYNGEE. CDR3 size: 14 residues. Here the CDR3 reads CASSVIGSGDEQFF. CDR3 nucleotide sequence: TGTGCCAGCAGCGTAATCGGTAGTGGCGATGAGCAGTTCTTC. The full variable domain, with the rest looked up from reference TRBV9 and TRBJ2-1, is DSGVTQTPKHLITATGQRVTLRCSPRSGDLSVYWYQQSLDQGLQFLIQYYNGEERAKGNILERFSAQQFPDLHSELNLSSLELGDSALYFCASSVIGSGDEQFFGPGTRLTVL.

CDR3 in DNA: TGTGCCAGCAGCAACGGTGGGACTAGCGAACGCACAGATACGCAGTATTTT. Translating gives CASSNGGTSERTDTQYF. The chain is built from TRBV5-4 and TRBJ2-3; 10 bases agree with TRBD2. CDR1 SGHNT and CDR2 YYREEE come from the germline V gene (reference sequence). V trimming: 4 bases; J trimming: 1 base; junction bases outside the gene matches: 9. The CDR3 extends over 17 amino acids. The full variable domain, completed using reference TRBV5-4 and TRBJ2-3, is ETGVTQSPTHLIKTRGQQVTLRCSSQSGHNTVSWYQQALGQGPQFIFQYYREEENGRGNFPPRFSGLQFPNYSSELNVNALELDDSALYLCASSNGGTSERTDTQYFGPGTRLTVL.

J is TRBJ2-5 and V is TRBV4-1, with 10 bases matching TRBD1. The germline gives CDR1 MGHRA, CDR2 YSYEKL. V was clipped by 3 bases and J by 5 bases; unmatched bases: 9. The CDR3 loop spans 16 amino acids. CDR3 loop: CASSHTGQGRAETQYF. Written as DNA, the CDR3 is TGCGCCAGCAGCCACACGGGACAGGGGCGGGCGGAGACCCAGTACTTC.

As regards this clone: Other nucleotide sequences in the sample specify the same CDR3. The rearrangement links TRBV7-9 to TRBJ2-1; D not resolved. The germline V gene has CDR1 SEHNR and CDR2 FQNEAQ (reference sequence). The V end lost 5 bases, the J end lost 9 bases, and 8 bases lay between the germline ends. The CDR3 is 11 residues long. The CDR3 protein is CASSPRGEQFF. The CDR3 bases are TGTGCCAGCAGCCCTCGTGGTGAGCAGTTCTTC.

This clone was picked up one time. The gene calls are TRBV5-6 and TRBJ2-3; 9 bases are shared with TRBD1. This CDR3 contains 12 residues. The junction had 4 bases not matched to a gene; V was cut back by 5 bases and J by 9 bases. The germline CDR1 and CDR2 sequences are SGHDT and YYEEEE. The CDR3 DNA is TGTGCCAGCAGTTCAACAGGGGGCACGCAGTATTTT. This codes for CASSSTGGTQYF.

As DNA, the CDR3 is TGTGCCAGCAGTCGCGTTCGGGGACAGAATCAGCCCCAGCATTTT. Its translation: CASSRVRGQNQPQHF. The chain uses TRBV28 and TRBJ1-5, with 7 nucleotides matching TRBD1. This CDR3 contains 15 residues. Germline lookup yields CDR1 MDHEN and CDR2 SYDVKM. The J segment lost 4 bases and the V segment lost 5 bases, leaving 8 bases of the junction unmatched. The whole variable domain, remainder taken from reference TRBV28 and TRBJ1-5, is DVKVTQSSRYLVKRTGEKVFLECVQDMDHENMFWYRQDPGLGLRLIYFSYDVKMKEKGDIPEGYSVSREKKERFSLILESASTNQTSMYLCASSRVRGQNQPQHFGDGTRLSIL.

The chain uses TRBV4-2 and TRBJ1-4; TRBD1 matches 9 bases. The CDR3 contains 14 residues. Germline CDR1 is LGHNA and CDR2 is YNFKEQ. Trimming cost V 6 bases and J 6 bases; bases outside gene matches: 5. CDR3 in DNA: TGTGCCAGCAGGCCGGGACAGGGTGATGAAAAACTGTTTTTT. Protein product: CASRPGQGDEKLFF.

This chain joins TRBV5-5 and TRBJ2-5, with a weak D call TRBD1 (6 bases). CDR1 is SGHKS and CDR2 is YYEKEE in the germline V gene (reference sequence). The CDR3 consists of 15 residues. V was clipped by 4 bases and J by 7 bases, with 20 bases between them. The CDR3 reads CASSLGQGIGGTQYF. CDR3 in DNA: TGTGCCAGCAGCCTGGGCCAGGGGATCGGAGGGACCCAGTACTTC.

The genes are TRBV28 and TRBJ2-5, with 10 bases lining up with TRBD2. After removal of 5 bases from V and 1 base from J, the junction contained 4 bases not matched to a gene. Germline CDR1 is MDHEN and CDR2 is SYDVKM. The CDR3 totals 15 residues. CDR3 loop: CASSASGGGQETQYF. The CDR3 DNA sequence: TGTGCCAGCAGTGCCAGCGGGGGGGGCCAAGAGACCCAGTACTTC.

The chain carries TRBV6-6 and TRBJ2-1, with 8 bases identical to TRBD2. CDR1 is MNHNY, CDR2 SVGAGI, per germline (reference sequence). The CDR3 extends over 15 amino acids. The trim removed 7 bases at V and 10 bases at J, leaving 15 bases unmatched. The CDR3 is CASTGRGTRRDEQFF. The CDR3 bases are TGTGCCAGCACTGGGCGCGGGACTAGGCGTGACGAGCAGTTCTTC.

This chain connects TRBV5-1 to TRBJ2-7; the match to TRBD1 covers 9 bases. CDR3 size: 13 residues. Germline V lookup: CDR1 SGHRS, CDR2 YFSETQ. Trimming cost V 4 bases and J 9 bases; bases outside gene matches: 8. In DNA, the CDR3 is TGCGCCAGCAGCAGTCGGACAGGGGTAGGGCAGTACTTC. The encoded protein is CASSSRTGVGQYF.

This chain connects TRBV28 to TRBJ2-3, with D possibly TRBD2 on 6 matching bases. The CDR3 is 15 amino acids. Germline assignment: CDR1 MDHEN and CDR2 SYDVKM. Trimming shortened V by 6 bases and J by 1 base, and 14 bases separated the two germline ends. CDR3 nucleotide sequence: TGTGCCAGCAGCCGAGCCTGGGGGGGCACAGATACGCAGTATTTT. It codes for CASSRAWGGTDTQYF.

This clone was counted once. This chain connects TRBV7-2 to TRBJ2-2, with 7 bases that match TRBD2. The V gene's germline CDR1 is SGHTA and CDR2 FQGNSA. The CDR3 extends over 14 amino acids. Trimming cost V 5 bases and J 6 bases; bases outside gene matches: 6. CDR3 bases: TGTGCCAGCAGCCCTGGACTAGATGCCGGGGAGCTGTTTTTT. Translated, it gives CASSPGLDAGELFF.

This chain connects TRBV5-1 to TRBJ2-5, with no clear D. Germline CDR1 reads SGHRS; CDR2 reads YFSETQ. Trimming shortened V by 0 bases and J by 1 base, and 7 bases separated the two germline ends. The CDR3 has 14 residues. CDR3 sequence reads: CASSLDYAQETQYF. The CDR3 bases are TGCGCCAGCAGCTTGGACTACGCCCAAGAGACCCAGTACTTC.

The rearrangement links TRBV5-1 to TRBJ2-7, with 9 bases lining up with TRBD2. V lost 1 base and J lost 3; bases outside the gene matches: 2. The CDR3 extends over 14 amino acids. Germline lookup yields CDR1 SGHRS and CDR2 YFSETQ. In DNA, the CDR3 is TGCGCCAGCAGCTTGACGACTAGCGGCTACGAGCAGTACTTC. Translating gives CASSLTTSGYEQYF.

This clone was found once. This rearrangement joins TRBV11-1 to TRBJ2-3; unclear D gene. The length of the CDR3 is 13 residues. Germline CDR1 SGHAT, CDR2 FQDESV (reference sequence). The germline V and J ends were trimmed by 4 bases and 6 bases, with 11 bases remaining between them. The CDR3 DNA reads TGTGCCAGCAGCTCCCCCATTACGGATACGCAGTATTTT. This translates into CASSSPITDTQYF.

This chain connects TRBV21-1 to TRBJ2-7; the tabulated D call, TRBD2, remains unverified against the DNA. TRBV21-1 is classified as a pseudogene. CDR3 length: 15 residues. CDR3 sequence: CASSKLAGGNYEQYF. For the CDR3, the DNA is TGTGCCAGCAGCAAATTGGCGGGAGGGAACTACGAGCAGTACTTC.

In nucleotides, the CDR3 is TGTGCCAGCAGCTTAGGCGGGGGACTAGCGGAAGAAGAGACCCAGTACTTC. Protein product: CASSLGGGLAEEETQYF. This chain connects TRBV13 to TRBJ2-5; 11 bases agree with TRBD2. The trim removed 0 bases at V and 3 bases at J, leaving 6 bases unmatched. There are 17 residues in the CDR3. Germline loops: CDR1 PRHDT, CDR2 FYEKMQ (reference sequence). Complete variable domain (other parts from reference TRBV13 and TRBJ2-5): AAGVIQSPRHLIKEKRETATLKCYPIPRHDTVYWYQQGPGQDPQFLISFYEKMQSDKGSIPDRFSAQQFSDYHSELNMSSLELGDSALYFCASSLGGGLAEEETQYFGPGTRLLVL.